These 3 T cell receptor beta chains came from one sample sequenced in a study of control samples from healthy donors and cancer patients. Profiling relied on immunoSEQ multiplex PCR, and the TCRdb table lists in-frame clones only, not all of them. The sample has about 130,000 clones; about nine tenths are singletons. Sequenced sample: blood. The receptors here all came from a man younger than 35 in good health.

The chain is built from TRBV4-1 and TRBJ1-2, with 7 bases fitting TRBD1. Unmatched junction bases numbered 0, after V lost 0 bases and J lost 2 bases. The CDR3 totals 14 residues. The germline V gene encodes CDR1 MGHRA and CDR2 YSYEKL. CDR3 bases: TGCGCCAGCAGCCAAGACAGGGGGAACTATGGCTACACCTTC. The encoded protein is CASSQDRGNYGYTF.

The chain uses TRBV21-1 and TRBJ1-1. TRBV21-1 has pseudogene status. This CDR3 is 15 amino acids long. The CDR3 sequence: CASSLPRCGDTEAFF. In nucleotides, the CDR3 is TGTGCCAGCAGCCTACCTCGGTGTGGGGACACTGAAGCTTTCTTT.

This clone was recorded once. The CDR3, as DNA: TGCGCCAGCAGGCGACCGGGACAGGGGGGATCACCCCTCCACTTT. Translated: CASRRPGQGGSPLHF. V and J are TRBV4-1 and TRBJ1-6, with 11 bases fitting TRBD1. The CDR3 extends over 15 amino acids. Trimming took 6 bases from V and 10 from J; bases not matched to a gene: 8. Per germline, CDR1 MGHRA and CDR2 YSYEKL.